This T cell receptor (beta chain) emerged from a study of blood T cell repertoires in COVID-19. Study at large: Specimens from acute and convalescent COVID-19 originated in the United States, Italy and Spain. PBMCs, B-cell-depleted T cells, or T cells were the source of the cDNA or gDNA that made up the material.

CDR3 length: 11 residues. Trimming removed 6 bases from V and 2 bases from J, with 8 bases in between. Germline-derived CDR1 and CDR2 are DFQATT and SNEGSKA (reference sequence). Authors' data handling: Estimated nucleated cell counts came from reference gene primer amplification. Method: immunoSEQ multiplex PCR; TCRdb's copy keeps in-frame clones and lacks some. V and J calls plus clone size are reproduced from that table; the DNA served to infer D and trimming. The data contain under 80,000 clones, 85% to 90% of them singletons. Sequencing used peripheral blood. The clonotype comes from a man aged 45-65 years with active COVID-19. The gene calls are TRBV20-1 and TRBJ2-7; TRBD1 might be the D (6 bases). The CDR3 DNA reads TGCAGTGCGTCAGGGGCCTACGAGCAGTACTTC. It codes for CSASGAYEQYF.